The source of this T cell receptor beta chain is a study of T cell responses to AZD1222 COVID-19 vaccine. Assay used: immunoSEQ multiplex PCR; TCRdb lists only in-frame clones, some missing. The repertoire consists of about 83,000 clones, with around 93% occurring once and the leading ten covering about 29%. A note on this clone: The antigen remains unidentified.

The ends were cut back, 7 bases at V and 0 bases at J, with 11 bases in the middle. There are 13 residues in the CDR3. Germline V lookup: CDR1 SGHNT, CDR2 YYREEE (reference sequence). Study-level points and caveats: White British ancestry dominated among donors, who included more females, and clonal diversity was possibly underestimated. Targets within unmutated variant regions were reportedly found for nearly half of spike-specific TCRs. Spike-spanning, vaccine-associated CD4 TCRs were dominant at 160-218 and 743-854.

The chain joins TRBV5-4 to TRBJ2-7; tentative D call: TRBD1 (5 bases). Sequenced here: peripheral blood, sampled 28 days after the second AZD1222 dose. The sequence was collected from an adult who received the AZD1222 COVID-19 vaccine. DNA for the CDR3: TGTGCCAGCGGTGACAGTCTCTCCTACGAGCAGTACTTC. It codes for CASGDSLSYEQYF.